This paragraph covers one TCR beta chain sequence. Its specificity is unknown. The sample belongs to a study of cytomegalovirus exposure and HLA in healthy donors. Points from the study as a whole: The productive fraction for most TCR beta V segments was about 87% or about 30% in an earlier analysis.

The CDR3 covers 14 residues. Germline V gives CDR1 KGHSH, CDR2 LQKENI. V shed 3 bases and J shed 2 bases, with 10 bases lying between them. Primers: 60 Vbeta forward and 13 Jbeta reverse. This table comes from immunoSEQ multiplex PCR, and its TCRdb copy is limited to in-frame clones, with some not included. The repertoire has 150,000 to 200,000 clones, around 80% of them found once; the top ten carry less than 1.5%. V and J are TRBV18 and TRBJ1-2, with D possibly matching TRBD1 (5 bases). The TCR comes from a girl aged 10-17 years in good health and CMV-seropositive. Material for sequencing was PBMCs. CDR3 sequence: CASSPRDGNYGYTF. In nucleotides, the CDR3 is TGTGCCAGCTCACCGCGGGACGGCAACTATGGCTACACCTTC.